This T cell receptor (beta chain) was retrieved from a study of blood T cell repertoires in COVID-19. Authors' processing steps: Amplifying reference gene primers gave estimates of nucleated cell counts. TCRdb's copy holds only in-frame clones and misses some; the assay was immunoSEQ multiplex PCR. V, J and clone size reflect that table, while D and trimming were determined from the DNA. This table holds 200,000 to 250,000 clones, 80% to 90% found once. Trimming took off 10 bases at V and 3 bases at J, with 22 bases between the two ends. Germline values: CDR1 SGHDN, CDR2 FVKESK. CDR3 length: 15 amino acids.

The rearrangement joins TRBV14 to TRBJ2-7; tentative D call: TRBD1 (5 bases). This receptor was identified in a woman of 80 years or more with active or convalescent COVID-19. The sequenced sample consisted of peripheral blood. This chain's CDR3 is CAILIQVARGYEQYF. The CDR3 DNA reads as TGTGCCATTCTAATACAGGTCGCTAGGGGCTACGAGCAGTACTTC.